This T cell receptor beta chain was profiled in a study of shared clonotypes between healthy human individuals. About the research overall: The donor group consisted of a couple of women and three men, aged 18 to 49.

The CDR3 sequence is 15 residues long. In germline, CDR1 is SGDLS, CDR2 YYNGEE. Trimming left V 0 bases short and J 6 bases short, with 16 bases between. Here immunoSEQ multiplex PCR was the method, and the copy in TCRdb shows in-frame clones only, minus some. The repertoire holds 2,500,000 or so clones, with around 90% as singletons. The sequenced sample consisted of naive CD4+ T cells from PBMCs. The subset was: CD45RA+ positively selected. The receptor comes from a man younger than 30 in good health. Some clones in this sample may be carry-over from other donors' samples. This sequence joins TRBV9 and TRBJ2-7; D call uncertain. The DNA for the CDR3 is TGTGCCAGCAGCGTAGATTTAGGGCGACCCTCCGAGCAGTACTTC. Translation gives CASSVDLGRPSEQYF.